This T cell receptor (beta chain) was profiled in a study of blood T cell repertoires in COVID-19. Method: immunoSEQ multiplex PCR; TCRdb's copy keeps in-frame clones and lacks some. The table has 150,000 to 250,000 clones, more than 65% seen once; the top ten hold around 7%. The CDR3 is 16 residues long. V was pared by 6 bases and J by 5 bases, with 12 bases of the junction left unmatched. Germline V gene data show CDR1 as SGHNT and CDR2 as YYREEE (reference sequence). Assignment of participants to cohorts was predicated upon participant-reported clinical history. The sequencing sample was made of PBMCs or T cells enriched from blood (not recorded which). This chain joins TRBV5-4 and TRBJ2-2, with 8 positions matching TRBD1. The TCR originated in a man aged 40-55 years who had recovered from COVID-19. The CDR3 reads CASTRGGRGLTGELFF. Here the CDR3 DNA reads TGTGCCAGCACCCGAGGCGGCAGGGGGCTTACCGGGGAGCTGTTTTTT.